This TCR beta chain was obtained from a study of T cells after yellow fever vaccination. The sample holds a few counts of this clonotype. Trimming left V 5 bases short and J 4 bases short, with 14 bases between. Germline-derived CDR1 and CDR2 are SGHTA and FQGTGA. This CDR3 spans 15 amino acids. A process of 5'RACE template switching, which added a universal primer site and UMIs, was used to make TCR cDNA. One entry per CDR3 protein results from TCRdb running MiXCR on the 5' RACE reads. The sample has about 320,000 distinct CDR3 sequences; 3.5% to 4.5% are singletons. The origin of this receptor is a man between 18 and 35 years old who received the YFV17D yellow fever vaccine. The chain is built from TRBV7-3 and TRBJ2-2; D unresolved. This specimen consisted of PBMCs, obtained 15 days after the yellow fever booster vaccination. CDR3 region: CASSPLPAGTGELFF. In nucleotides, the CDR3 is TGTGCCAGCAGCCCCCTGCCCGCCGGCACCGGGGAGCTGTTTTTT. Filled out from reference TRBV7-3 and TRBJ2-2, the complete variable domain reads GAGVSQTPSNKVTEKGKYVELRCDPISGHTALYWYRQSLGQGPEFLIYFQGTGAADDSGLPNDRFFAVRPEGSVSTLKIQRTERGDSAVYLCASSPLPAGTGELFFGEGSRLTVL.